Shown below are 22 T cell receptor beta chains from a single sample sequenced in a study of blood T cell repertoires in COVID-19. Only in-frame clones appear in the TCRdb table, and some are missing; sequencing was by immunoSEQ multiplex PCR. The data show 250,000 to 300,000 clones, 80% to 90% seen once. Input material: peripheral blood. The receptors originated from a woman in her 70s with acute or convalescent COVID-19.

This chain joins TRBV7-2 and TRBJ2-1; TRBD2 matches 7 bases. Germline V gives CDR1 SGHTA, CDR2 FQGNSA. This CDR3 has 14 amino acids. Trimming took 2 bases from V and 4 from J; bases not matched to a gene: 2. CDR3 coding DNA: TGTGCCAGCAGCTTACTAGCGGATTACAATGAGCAGTTCTTC. The encoded protein is CASSLLADYNEQFF.

The CDR3 loop is CASSFSGGDTGELFF. CDR3 sequence (DNA): TGCGCCAGCAGCTTTAGCGGGGGGGACACCGGGGAGCTGTTTTTT. The chain employs TRBV5-1 and TRBJ2-2, with 11 bases that match TRBD2. The CDR3 covers 15 residues. Germline V gives CDR1 SGHRS, CDR2 YFSETQ. After removal of 2 bases from V and 3 bases from J, the junction contained 0 bases not matched to a gene.

The chain employs TRBV7-9 and TRBJ2-5; possibly TRBD2 for D (6 bases). In germline, CDR1 is SEHNR, CDR2 FQNEAQ (reference sequence). The CDR3 totals 15 residues. Trimming removed 1 base from V and 5 bases from J, with 14 bases in between. The CDR3 sequence is CASSLGRGLGETQYF. As DNA, the CDR3 is TGTGCCAGCAGCTTAGGTCGGGGGTTGGGGGAGACCCAGTACTTC.

The chain uses TRBV19 and TRBJ2-7; 9 nucleotides line up with TRBD1. The CDR3 consists of 15 residues. The junction had 9 bases not matched to a gene; V was cut back by 6 bases and J by 3 bases. Germline V CDR1 and CDR2: LNHDA, SQIVND (reference sequence). The CDR3: CASSAADRGNYEQYF. For the CDR3, the DNA is TGTGCCAGTAGCGCGGCCGACAGGGGGAACTACGAGCAGTACTTC.

The chain links TRBV7-8 to TRBJ2-2; 7 bases align to TRBD2. After removal of 5 bases from V and 1 base from J, the junction contained 7 bases not matched to a gene. Germline V gene data show CDR1 as SGHVS and CDR2 as FQNEAQ. CDR3 length equals 16 residues. The chain's CDR3 is CASSPHSGVNTGELFF. The CDR3, as DNA: TGTGCCAGCAGCCCCCACAGCGGGGTGAACACCGGGGAGCTGTTTTTT.

This clone was detected a few times. V is TRBV6-5 and J is TRBJ1-2; 11 positions match TRBD1. Germline V gives CDR1 MNHEY, CDR2 SVGAGI. Trimming cost V 2 bases and J 4 bases; bases outside gene matches: 3. The CDR3 is 15 amino acids. The CDR3 here is CASSYRGQGAYGYTF. CDR3 coding DNA: TGTGCCAGCAGTTACCGAGGACAGGGGGCCTATGGCTACACCTTC.

This clone was detected once. CDR3 region: CASSLVAGGRSGNTEAFF. As DNA, the CDR3 is TGCGCCAGCAGCTTGGTGGCAGGGGGCCGGAGTGGGAACACTGAAGCTTTCTTT. V gene TRBV5-1 combines with J gene TRBJ1-1; 8 nucleotides align to TRBD1. This CDR3 region has 18 residues. Trimming removed 0 bases from V and 1 base from J; junction bases left unmatched: 11. Germline assignment: CDR1 SGHRS and CDR2 YFSETQ.

The gene calls are TRBV21-1 and TRBJ2-2; TRBD2 is the table's D call, not checked against the DNA. TRBV21-1 is a pseudogene locus. This CDR3 region has 17 residues. The CDR3 loop is CASSKHRGGGSTGELFF. As DNA, the CDR3 is TGTGCCAGCAGCAAACACCGCGGGGGGGGATCCACCGGGGAGCTGTTTTTT.

This chain uses TRBV7-9 with TRBJ2-3; D remains ambiguous. The germline CDR1 and CDR2 sequences are SEHNR and FQNEAQ (reference sequence). V was shortened by 8 bases and J by 0 bases, with 12 bases between the two germline ends. This CDR3 is 14 amino acids long. CDR3 protein: CASCRGASTDTQYF. The CDR3 DNA is TGTGCCAGCTGCCGCGGAGCTAGCACAGATACGCAGTATTTT.

The chain carries TRBV18 and TRBJ2-6; 10 bases agree with TRBD1. J gave up 4 bases and V 3 bases, and 6 bases lay outside the gene matches. Germline CDR1 and CDR2: KGHSH and LQKENI. There are 17 residues in the CDR3. The CDR3 coding sequence is TGTGCCAGCTCACCGGGGACAGGGGCGCGGGGGGCCAACGTCCTGACTTTC. Protein sequence: CASSPGTGARGANVLTF.

This clone was found once. The chain uses TRBV19 and TRBJ2-3; 8 bases align to TRBD2. V shed 3 bases and J 6 bases; nucleotides not matched to a gene: 14. The CDR3 loop spans 17 amino acids. CDR1 and CDR2 from the germline V gene are LNHDA and SQIVND (reference sequence). This chain's CDR3 is CASSIKGEGLGADTQYF. In DNA, the CDR3 is TGTGCCAGTAGTATCAAAGGAGAGGGACTAGGGGCGGATACGCAGTATTTT.

The J gene is TRBJ1-4, the V gene TRBV2; no firm D call. Germline CDR1 reads SNHLY; CDR2 reads FYNNEI. CDR3 length: 14 residues. The germline V and J ends were trimmed by 3 bases and 6 bases, with 11 bases remaining between them. CDR3 nucleotide sequence: TGTGCCAGCAGTGAGGTAACAGTCTATGAAAAACTGTTTTTT. Protein product: CASSEVTVYEKLFF.

V usage is TRBV9 and J usage is TRBJ1-5, with unresolved D. Germline-derived CDR1 and CDR2 are SGDLS and YYNGEE. The germline V and J ends were trimmed by 0 bases and 3 bases, with 10 bases remaining between them. The CDR3 is 15 residues long. The CDR3 DNA reads as TGTGCCAGCAGCGTAGATGGCGGATACAATCAGCCCCAGCATTTT. This encodes CASSVDGGYNQPQHF. The full variable domain, with the rest looked up from reference TRBV9 and TRBJ1-5, is DSGVTQTPKHLITATGQRVTLRCSPRSGDLSVYWYQQSLDQGLQFLIQYYNGEERAKGNILERFSAQQFPDLHSELNLSSLELGDSALYFCASSVDGGYNQPQHFGDGTRLSIL.

The chain links TRBV2 to TRBJ1-1; no reliable D call. Germline V gene data show CDR1 as SNHLY and CDR2 as FYNNEI. Trimming took 7 bases from V and 2 from J, leaving 11 bases between them. This CDR3 has 13 residues. CDR3 DNA sequence: TGTGCCAGCAATCAAGACAAAAACACTGAAGCTTTCTTT. As protein: CASNQDKNTEAFF.

A single count supports this clone. This chain uses TRBV6-5 with TRBJ1-4; D unclear. This CDR3 region has 13 residues. Trimming removed 7 bases from V and 0 bases from J, with 6 bases in between. Germline V gives CDR1 MNHEY, CDR2 SVGAGI. Here the CDR3 DNA reads TGTGCCAGCACCCCCGCAACTAATGAAAAACTGTTTTTT. Translated, it gives CASTPATNEKLFF.

The chain uses TRBV4-1 and TRBJ1-5; TRBD1 aligns across 8 bases. This CDR3 spans 16 amino acids. J lost 4 bases, V lost 3 bases, and 8 bases had no gene match. The V gene's germline CDR1 is MGHRA and CDR2 YSYEKL. In nucleotides, the CDR3 is TGCGCCAGCAGCCAGGAGGGGACAGGACCAAATCAGCCCCAGCATTTT. As protein: CASSQEGTGPNQPQHF.

This clone was observed a handful of times. V usage is TRBV3-1 (or the pseudogene TRBV3-2) and J usage is TRBJ1-6, with D tentatively TRBD1 (6 bases). Looked up from germline, CDR1 is LGHDT and CDR2 is YNNKEL (reference sequence). The CDR3 extends over 13 amino acids. Trimming removed 4 bases from V and 7 bases from J, with 8 bases in between. DNA for the CDR3: TGTGCCAGCAGCCCTGACAGGAATTCACCCCTCCACTTT. Amino acids: CASSPDRNSPLHF.

This clone was detected many times. The V call is TRBV7-2, the J call TRBJ2-2, with 9 bases identical to TRBD1. The V segment lost 5 bases and the J segment 8 bases; nucleotides outside the gene matches: 6. CDR3 length: 14 residues. CDR1 SGHTA and CDR2 FQGNSA come from the germline V gene. CDR3 sequence: CASSPGTGYGELFF. CDR3 nucleotide sequence: TGTGCCAGCAGCCCTGGGACAGGGTATGGGGAGCTGTTTTTT.

This clone was counted between two and nine times. The chain is built from TRBV3-1 (or the pseudogene TRBV3-2) and TRBJ1-5; 10 nucleotides align to TRBD1. Trimming took 5 bases from V and 6 from J; bases not matched to a gene: 7. CDR1 is LGHDT and CDR2 is YNNKEL in the germline V gene (reference sequence). The CDR3 covers 15 residues. Here the CDR3 DNA reads TGTGCCAGCAGCGAACTGGGGACAGGGGCTCAGCCCCAGCATTTT. It is translated as CASSELGTGAQPQHF.

The rearrangement uses TRBV5-8 and TRBJ1-1; TRBD1 agrees at 9 bases. The J segment lost 13 bases and the V segment lost 4 bases, leaving 5 bases of the junction unmatched. The CDR3 has 11 amino acids. The V gene's germline CDR1 is SGHTS and CDR2 YDEGEE. CDR3 in amino acids: CASSRRTGVFF. CDR3 in DNA: TGTGCCAGCAGCCGGCGGACAGGGGTTTTCTTT.

This chain joins TRBV27 and TRBJ2-1; perhaps TRBD2 as D (5 bases). The CDR3 extends over 14 amino acids. V was shortened by 1 base and J by 10 bases, with 14 bases between the two germline ends. CDR1 MNHEY and CDR2 SMNVEV come from the germline V gene (reference sequence). This chain's CDR3 is CASSLWARVKEQFF. The CDR3 bases are TGTGCCAGCAGTTTATGGGCGAGGGTCAAGGAGCAGTTCTTC.

This clone was found once. The chain joins TRBV28 to TRBJ1-2, with 7 bases lining up with TRBD1. The CDR3 sequence is 16 residues long. Germline V gives CDR1 MDHEN, CDR2 SYDVKM. After removal of 5 bases from V and 8 bases from J, the junction contained 17 bases not matched to a gene. In nucleotides, the CDR3 is TGTGCCAGCAGTCCCCATGGGACAGCCACTCCCTGGGGCTACACCTTC. Translating gives CASSPHGTATPWGYTF.